This TCR beta chain was captured in a study of cytomegalovirus exposure and HLA in healthy donors. General study results and limits: Clonal expansion was found to be greater in HLA-associated TCR beta chains than in equally common others in a later analysis. A later analysis linked some 17,000 TCR beta sequences to HLA alleles at 0.05 false discovery rate. The likely explanation for a cluster of highly shared sequence variants was sequencing artifact. Most TCR beta V segments were productive about 90% or about 30% of the time in an earlier analysis.

Note on this clone: Its antigen is not known.

It was with 60 Vbeta and 13 Jbeta primers that the PCR ran. Data came from immunoSEQ multiplex PCR; TCRdb stores just in-frame clones and leaves some out. The table records some 150,000 clones, roughly 79% of them present only once. The receptor comes from a male donor in good health and CMV-seronegative. Sequencing input: PBMCs.

Here the CDR3 reads CASGTAGGYEAFF. CDR3 DNA sequence: TGTGCTAGTGGTACCGCAGGGGGGTATGAAGCTTTCTTT. The chain joins TRBV12-5 to TRBJ1-1, with TRBD1 matching 7 bases. Looked up from germline, CDR1 is LGHNT and CDR2 is FRNRAP. The CDR3 sequence is 13 residues long. V was clipped by 5 bases and J by 7 bases; unmatched bases: 7.